The rows below give T cell receptor beta chains drawn from one sample of a study of T cells in Graves' hyperthyroidism and ophthalmopathy. TCRdb analysed the multiplex PCR reads with MiXCR anew, one entry per CDR3 protein. The table shows hundreds of thousands of distinct CDR3 sequences, with about 45% occurring only once. What was sequenced was peripheral blood or thyroid tissue (not recorded which). The receptor source for this set is an adult man with Graves' disease, either hyperthyroidism or ophthalmopathy (not recorded which). CDR3s include the opening cysteine and the closing phenylalanine or tryptophan. Fields, in order: CDR3 DNA, CDR3 protein, D gene, CDR3 length, clone size, V gene, J gene. The D gene is left open where the match is weak. Some rows mark clone size as missing; the rest say once, few, many or name a class of expanded clone.

TGCAGTGCTAGAGATCGAGCGGACAGGGAGGGGACCCAGTACTTC	CSARDRADREGTQYF	.	15	.	TRBV20-1	TRBJ2-5
TGTGCCAGCAGCTTAGAAACAGGAGATTCACCCCTCCACTTT	CASSLETGDSPLHF	.	14	many	TRBV7-2	TRBJ1-6
TGTGCCAGCAGCCCGATGAGGTTCGGGGAGAATCAGCCCCAGCATTTT	CASSPMRFGENQPQHF	.	16	few	TRBV7-2	TRBJ1-5
TGTGCCACCAGTGGATCACGAGGGGACTATGGCTACACCTTC	CATSGSRGDYGYTF	.	14	many	TRBV24-1	TRBJ1-2
TGTGCCAGCAGTGAAAGCACAGGGTTGGACACTGAAGCTTTCTTT	CASSESTGLDTEAFF	.	15	once	TRBV6-1	TRBJ1-1
TGCGCCAGCAGCTTGGCCGGGGTCTTCATCGAGGGGCGCACTGAAGCTTTCTTT	CASSLAGVFIEGRTEAFF	.	18	.	TRBV5-1	TRBJ1-1
TGTGCCAGCAGTGAAAGGGAGGGGTCGACTGAAGCTTTCTTT	CASSEREGSTEAFF	.	14	few	TRBV6-1	TRBJ1-1
TGTGCCAGCAGCCCTGTCACAGGGGATGAAAAACTGTTTTTT	CASSPVTGDEKLFF	TRBD1	14	.	TRBV14	TRBJ1-4
TGTGCCAGCACTGGGAGGGACCAGCGCCGAAGCAGCACAGATACGCAGTATTTT	CASTGRDQRRSSTDTQYF	TRBD2	18	.	TRBV25-1	TRBJ2-3
TGTGCCAGCAGTTTGTCGGGACAGGGTAACTATGGCTACACCTTC	CASSLSGQGNYGYTF	TRBD1	15	.	TRBV2	TRBJ1-2
TGTGCCAGCAGCCCTGTAGGAGATACGCAGTATTTT	CASSPVGDTQYF	.	12	.	TRBV7-9	TRBJ2-3
TGTGCCAGTAGTTCCGGACAGGGCGGTGTTGACGAAAAACTGTTTTTT	CASSSGQGGVDEKLFF	TRBD1	16	.	TRBV19	TRBJ1-4
TGTGCCAGCAGTGCTAGAGATGGTCGGGAGATCCAAGAGACCCAGTACTTC	CASSARDGREIQETQYF	.	17	.	TRBV7-3	TRBJ2-5
TGTGCCAGCTACCACGGGGTGCCTGAAAAACTGTTTTTT	CASYHGVPEKLFF	.	13	.	TRBV2	TRBJ1-4
TGTGCCAGCAGCCTAGACGGTATGAACTATGGCTACACCTTC	CASSLDGMNYGYTF	.	14	few	TRBV7-9	TRBJ1-2
TGCAGTGCTGACCCCGGGACAGGGTCCTACGAGCAGTACTTC	CSADPGTGSYEQYF	TRBD1	14	.	TRBV20-1	TRBJ2-7
TGTGCCAGCAGTGAAGAGTTCTCCCCCTACGAGCAGTACTTC	CASSEEFSPYEQYF	.	14	many	TRBV2	TRBJ2-7
TGCGCCAGCAGCTTGGGGTTAGCGGGAGGAATCTCCTACGAGCAGTACTTC	CASSLGLAGGISYEQYF	TRBD2	17	.	TRBV5-1	TRBJ2-7
TGTGCCACCAGCAGGCCGAGGGGGGTCACTAATGAAAAACTGTTTTTT	CATSRPRGVTNEKLFF	.	16	many	TRBV15	TRBJ1-4
TGTGCCAGCAGCTCCTCATGGGGGGGCAATCAGCCCCAGCATTTT	CASSSSWGGNQPQHF	.	15	few	TRBV7-9	TRBJ1-5
TGTGCCAGCAGGCCAGCGGGAGTCGCCCACGAGCAGTACTTC	CASRPAGVAHEQYF	TRBD2	14	few	TRBV12-3/TRBV12-4	TRBJ2-7
TGTGCCAGCAGAGCCGGGACAGGGGGCGTTGAAAAACTGTTTTTT	CASRAGTGGVEKLFF	TRBD1	15	.	TRBV6-1	TRBJ1-4
TGCAGCGCCAGGGCAGGGATCAATCAGCCCCAGCATTTT	CSARAGINQPQHF	.	13	.	TRBV29-1	TRBJ1-5
TGTGCCAGTAGTATAGAGATCGGCACCTACGAGCAGTACTTC	CASSIEIGTYEQYF	.	14	.	TRBV19	TRBJ2-7
TGTGCCAGCAGTTTACGGGCGAGGGGGAGTATTGGCAATCAGCCCCAGCATTTT	CASSLRARGSIGNQPQHF	.	18	many	TRBV10-3	TRBJ1-5
TGTGCCACCAGTGACTCAGAGATTAGCAATCAGCCCCAGCATTTT	CATSDSEISNQPQHF	.	15	many	TRBV24-1	TRBJ1-5
TGTGCCAGCAGCCTCGGGGTAGCGGGATCCTACGAGCAGTACTTC	CASSLGVAGSYEQYF	TRBD2	15	.	TRBV2	TRBJ2-7
TGTGCCACCAGTCCCAGGACCGAGACTAACTATGGCTACACCTTC	CATSPRTETNYGYTF	.	15	.	TRBV24-1	TRBJ1-2
TGCAGTGTATCCGGCCTGGGGAACACTGAAGCTTTCTTT	CSVSGLGNTEAFF	.	13	.	TRBV29-1	TRBJ1-1
TGTGCCAGCAGTTACGAAAGCGGGATGGAGACCCAGTACTTC	CASSYESGMETQYF	TRBD2	14	.	TRBV6-5	TRBJ2-5
TGTGCCAGCAGCTTTCGGGGGGCGGTCACCGGGGAGCTGTTTTTT	CASSFRGAVTGELFF	.	15	.	TRBV7-9	TRBJ2-2
TGTGCCAGCAGTCCCAGAGCGGGACAGTCCTATGGCTACACCTTC	CASSPRAGQSYGYTF	TRBD1	15	.	TRBV7-2	TRBJ1-2